These 18 T cell receptor beta chains came from one sample sequenced in a study of patients and donors after allogeneic stem cell transplantation. TCRdb re-derived calls from the RT-PCR reads in MiXCR, one entry per CDR3 protein. In the table there are roughly 940,000 distinct CDR3 sequences, about a sixth of which are singletons. Sequencing was performed on blood, either unsorted or a sorted T cell fraction (not recorded which). The receptors derive from a human donor who was either an allogeneic HSCT recipient or a stem cell or donor lymphocyte infusion donor (not recorded which). It is not recorded whose cells these are; they may come from a transplant donor.

This clonotype was found a few times. One end of the junction is discordant with germline, which a read error may explain. This chain connects TRBV20-1 to TRBJ2-5, with D tentatively TRBD2 (6 bases). Germline CDR1 is DFQATT and CDR2 is SNEGSKA (reference sequence). The CDR3 has 11 residues. The CDR3 sequence is CSARDANSGVF. The CDR3 nucleotides are TGCAGTGCTAGAGACGCTAACTCGGGGGTCTTC.

A few counts support this clonotype. CDR3 bases: TGTGCCAGCCGTTTTACAACAGGGGGAGATCAGCCCCAGCATTTT. It codes for CASRFTTGGDQPQHF. The chain links TRBV2 to TRBJ1-5, with 8 nucleotides matching TRBD1. The germline gives CDR1 SNHLY, CDR2 FYNNEI. Unmatched junction bases numbered 11, after V lost 8 bases and J lost 5 bases. The CDR3 consists of 15 residues.

This chain joins TRBV11-2 and TRBJ2-5; 7 nucleotides match TRBD2. Germline CDR1 and CDR2: SGHAT and FQNNGV. Trimming at V came to 1 base and at J to 3 bases, leaving 5 bases not matched to a gene. The CDR3 sequence is 15 residues long. CDR3 sequence: CASSLVWGGEETQYF. The CDR3 coding sequence is TGTGCCAGCAGCTTAGTTTGGGGGGGGGAAGAGACCCAGTACTTC.

In this sample, this clonotype turned up a few times. The genes are TRBV5-6 and TRBJ2-1; D is undetermined. The CDR3 loop spans 14 amino acids. V lost 2 bases and J lost 8, with 14 bases in between. Germline loops: CDR1 SGHDT, CDR2 YYEEEE. In nucleotides, the CDR3 is TGTGCCAGCAGCTTTGCGGCGAACCAGGATGAGCAGTTCTTC. Its translation is CASSFAANQDEQFF.

V and J are TRBV6-1 and TRBJ1-1; 10 bases match TRBD1. Germline V gene lookup returns CDR1 MNHNS and CDR2 SASEGT. After removal of 5 bases from V and 3 bases from J, the junction contained 9 bases not matched to a gene. This CDR3 region has 16 residues. The CDR3 nucleotides are TGTGCCAGCAGTACAAGACAGGGGGCGAGGGACACTGAAGCTTTCTTT. As protein: CASSTRQGARDTEAFF.

The chain links TRBV18 to TRBJ2-7, with D perhaps TRBD1 or TRBD2 (5 bases each). Trimming left V 3 bases short and J 1 base short, with 19 bases between. This CDR3 comprises 17 residues. Germline V gene sequence: CDR1 KGHSH, CDR2 LQKENI. The chain's CDR3 is CASSPGTAAERSYEQYF. CDR3 sequence (DNA): TGTGCCAGCTCACCCGGGACGGCCGCTGAACGTTCCTACGAGCAGTACTTC.

This clonotype turned up a few times. The J gene is TRBJ2-1, the V gene TRBV15; TRBD2 aligns across 11 bases. The V gene's germline CDR1 is LNHNV and CDR2 YYDKDF (reference sequence). Trimming cost V 9 bases and J 5 bases; bases outside gene matches: 6. This CDR3 region has 14 residues. This CDR3 reads CATTSGRVDNEQFF. The CDR3, as DNA: TGTGCCACTACTAGCGGGAGAGTAGACAATGAGCAGTTCTTC.

J is TRBJ2-5 and V is TRBV24-1; 11 bases fit TRBD2. The CDR3 sequence is 17 residues long. V dropped 0 bases and J dropped 5; count of bases not matched to a gene: 7. Per germline, CDR1 KGHDR and CDR2 SFDVKD. The CDR3 nucleotides are TGTGCCACCAGTGATTTGCGGATAGCGGGAGGGCCGGAGACCCAGTACTTC. It encodes CATSDLRIAGGPETQYF.

The genes are TRBV5-1 and TRBJ2-3; 8 bases agree with TRBD2. After removal of 4 bases from V and 1 base from J, the junction contained 20 bases not matched to a gene. Germline V gene data show CDR1 as SGHRS and CDR2 as YFSETQ. This CDR3 has 20 residues. CDR3 coding DNA: TGCGCCAGCAGCCCGGTTGGGGTAAGCGGGGGACGAAAACGCACAGATACGCAGTATTTT. It specifies CASSPVGVSGGRKRTDTQYF.

This clonotype has a handful of counts. This chain links TRBV12-3 or TRBV12-4 with TRBJ2-2; D unclear. V was trimmed by 2 bases and J by 5 bases, leaving 12 bases between them. The CDR3 covers 15 residues. CDR3 loop: CASSLTPRGTGELFF. In nucleotides, the CDR3 is TGTGCCAGCAGTTTAACCCCCCGCGGAACCGGGGAGCTGTTTTTT.

This clonotype was seen repeatedly, ten times or more. The chain has TRBV7-2 and TRBJ2-7; TRBD2 matches at 10 bases. J was trimmed by 4 bases and V by 1 base; bases with no gene match: 4. CDR1 and CDR2 (germline): SGHTA, FQGNSA. CDR3 size: 15 residues. This CDR3 reads CASSLGLAGVYEQYF. Written as DNA, the CDR3 is TGTGCCAGCAGCTTAGGGCTAGCGGGAGTGTACGAGCAGTACTTC.

Only a few counts were recorded for this clonotype. This rearrangement joins TRBV20-1 to TRBJ1-1; 7 bases line up with TRBD1. Trimming at V came to 6 bases and at J to 5 bases, leaving 9 bases not matched to a gene. The germline V gene encodes CDR1 DFQATT and CDR2 SNEGSKA (reference sequence). The CDR3 consists of 13 residues. The chain's CDR3 is CSAPAGGKTEAFF. DNA of the CDR3: TGCAGTGCCCCGGCAGGGGGGAAGACTGAAGCTTTCTTT.

J is TRBJ1-1 and V is TRBV12-3 or TRBV12-4; D call uncertain. With 5 bases removed from V and 1 base from J, the gap between germline ends came to 17 bases. The CDR3 runs 16 residues. This CDR3 is CASSLHMAGGNTEAFF. DNA for the CDR3: TGTGCCAGCAGTCTCCATATGGCGGGAGGGAACACTGAAGCTTTCTTT.

The chain carries TRBV20-1 and TRBJ2-7; 7 positions match TRBD2. Germline V CDR1 and CDR2: DFQATT, SNEGSKA (reference sequence). The junction had 3 bases not matched to a gene; V was cut back by 1 base and J by 0 bases. The CDR3 contains 14 residues. The CDR3 here is CSARGGGGSYEQYF. Here the CDR3 DNA reads TGCAGTGCTAGAGGGGGCGGGGGCTCCTACGAGCAGTACTTC.

V is TRBV7-2 and J is TRBJ1-5; tentatively, D is TRBD1 (5 bases). The V and J ends lost 3 bases and 5 bases respectively, with 8 bases between them. Per the germline V gene, CDR1 is SGHTA and CDR2 is FQGNSA. The CDR3 contains 13 residues. The chain's CDR3 is CASSFRAHQPQHF. The CDR3 DNA follows: TGTGCCAGCAGCTTCAGGGCCCATCAGCCCCAGCATTTT.

This clonotype was seen more than once but under ten times. The chain combines TRBV7-2 with TRBJ2-7; no clear D gene. This CDR3 has 15 amino acids. The germline CDR1 and CDR2 sequences are SGHTA and FQGNSA. V dropped 5 bases and J dropped 1 base, with 15 bases sitting between them. DNA of the CDR3: TGTGCCAGCAGCCCCGAATGGACGGTTTCCTACGAGCAGTACTTC. Protein sequence: CASSPEWTVSYEQYF.

This clonotype was picked up a small number of times. V and J are TRBV18 and TRBJ1-1; TRBD1 might be the D (5 bases). The CDR3 spans 12 residues. The germline V and J ends were trimmed by 6 bases and 10 bases, with 15 bases remaining between them. Germline CDR1 reads KGHSH; CDR2 reads LQKENI. CDR3 protein: CASSGDGAGAFF. The CDR3 nucleotides read TGTGCCAGCTCCGGAGACGGGGCTGGAGCTTTCTTT.

J is TRBJ2-2 and V is TRBV7-2; D call uncertain. CDR1 SGHTA and CDR2 FQGNSA come from the germline V gene. The CDR3 covers 13 residues. Trimming took 1 base from V and 8 from J, leaving 8 bases between them. The CDR3 is CASSLVFPGELFF. The DNA of the CDR3 is TGTGCCAGCAGCTTAGTCTTCCCGGGGGAGCTGTTTTTT. The full variable domain, completed using reference TRBV7-2 and TRBJ2-2, is GAGVSQSPSNKVTEKGKDVELRCDPISGHTALYWYRQSLGQGLEFLIYFQGNSAPDKSGLPSDRFSAERTGGSVSTLTIQRTQQEDSAVYLCASSLVFPGELFFGEGSRLTVL.